This T cell receptor beta chain emerged from a study of blood T cell repertoires in COVID-19. At the level of the study: Acute and convalescent COVID-19 specimens originated in the United States, Italy and Spain. PBMCs, B-cell-depleted T cells, or T cells provided the cDNA or gDNA that made up the material.

During active infection, Seattle patients enrolled and were then monitored through disease. Authors' analysis steps: Amplification with reference gene primers provided the estimates of nucleated cell counts. Produced via immunoSEQ multiplex PCR; TCRdb's table is partial and in-frame only. The V and J calls and the clone size are those of that table, but D and trimming were determined from the DNA. The data contain some 270,000 clones, approximately 85% of them singletons. Sequenced input: peripheral blood. This receptor was obtained from an elderly woman with COVID-19, enrolled during active disease.

The CDR3 region is CASSLRLAGGLEFF. The CDR3 DNA is TGCGCCAGCAGCTTGAGGCTAGCGGGGGGGCTCGAGTTCTTC. V and J are TRBV5-1 and TRBJ2-1; 12 bases are shared with TRBD2. The CDR3 totals 14 residues. The germline V gene encodes CDR1 SGHRS and CDR2 YFSETQ. The V gene end was trimmed by 1 base and the J gene end by 14 bases; junction bases not matched to a gene: 7.